This is a list of T cell receptor beta chains from one sample in a study of cytomegalovirus exposure and HLA in healthy donors. Data came from immunoSEQ multiplex PCR; TCRdb stores just in-frame clones and leaves some out. This listing includes about 130,000 clones. Sequencing used PBMCs. All receptors come from a woman aged 40 to 50 in good health and CMV-seropositive. Each CDR3 is given with its conserved first and last residue. The order of the fields is V gene, CDR3 length, J gene, D gene, CDR3 DNA, CDR3 protein. The D gene is left open where the match is weak.

V: TRBV28
length: 13
J: TRBJ1-3
D: -
DNA: TGTGCCAGCAGCGTTACAGGGAGGGACACCATATATTTT
CDR3: CASSVTGRDTIYF

V: TRBV19
length: 15
J: TRBJ2-2
D: -
DNA: TGTGCCAGTAGTATCTTGGCCAGGAACACCGGGGAGCTGTTTTTT
CDR3: CASSILARNTGELFF

V: TRBV27
length: 16
J: TRBJ1-5
D: -
DNA: TGTGCCAGCAGTTATATGTACGACAGGTGTTATCAGCCCCAGCATTTT
CDR3: CASSYMYDRCYQPQHF

V: TRBV7-2
length: 16
J: TRBJ2-2
D: TRBD2
DNA: TGTGCCAGCAGCCCGTTAGCGGGAGCTGGGACCGGGGAGCTGTTTTTT
CDR3: CASSPLAGAGTGELFF

V: TRBV7-2
length: 17
J: TRBJ1-1
D: TRBD1
DNA: TGTGCCAGCAGCTTAGAGGACAGGGTGTTCCTGAACACTGAAGCTTTCTTT
CDR3: CASSLEDRVFLNTEAFF

V: TRBV27
length: 18
J: TRBJ2-1
D: TRBD2
DNA: TGTGCCAGCAGTTTAAACCTAGCGGGAGGGCCAAGTTACAATGAGCAGTTCTTC
CDR3: CASSLNLAGGPSYNEQFF

V: TRBV5-1
length: 16
J: TRBJ1-1
D: TRBD1
DNA: TGCGCCAGCGGGCGGGGGACAGGGGGACCAAACACTGAAGCTTTCTTT
CDR3: CASGRGTGGPNTEAFF

V: TRBV4-1
length: 18
J: TRBJ2-5
D: TRBD2
DNA: TGCGCCAGCAGCCGATTCGCCCTTCAAGCGGGAGGGGGGGAGACCCAGTACTTC
CDR3: CASSRFALQAGGGETQYF

V: TRBV7-2
length: 14
J: TRBJ1-2
D: TRBD1
DNA: TGTGCCAGCAGGGAAGACAGGGTAGGGTATGGCTACACCTTC
CDR3: CASREDRVGYGYTF

V: TRBV4-2
length: 15
J: TRBJ2-1
D: -
DNA: TGTGCCAGCAGCCAAGAGTTGGGCGGGTACAATGAGCAGTTCTTC
CDR3: CASSQELGGYNEQFF

V: TRBV19
length: 14
J: TRBJ2-7
D: -
DNA: TGTGCCAGTAGTAACAGGACCCGGACAAACGAGCAGTACTTC
CDR3: CASSNRTRTNEQYF

V: TRBV15
length: 14
J: TRBJ1-5
D: TRBD1
DNA: TGTGCCACCAGCAGGGACAGGGTCGGCCAGCCCCAGCATTTT
CDR3: CATSRDRVGQPQHF